The next 25 T cell receptor beta chains were all read from a single sample in a study of shared clonotypes between healthy human individuals. The assay was immunoSEQ multiplex PCR, and TCRdb's table has in-frame clones only and misses some. The sample contains fewer than 400,000 clones, around two thirds of which appear only once. The source material was memory CD4+ T cells sorted from blood. Documented subset: CD45RA-negative fraction. The receptors originated from a man aged 25-40 years in good health.

The V gene is TRBV9, the J gene TRBJ1-2; D perhaps matches TRBD1 (5 bases). Per germline, CDR1 SGDLS and CDR2 YYNGEE. V gave up 4 bases and J gave up 1 base, with 20 bases separating them. There are 17 residues in the CDR3. CDR3 sequence reads: CASSPGVSGRINYGYTF. The CDR3 DNA sequence: TGTGCCAGCAGCCCCGGGGTTTCAGGGAGAATTAACTATGGCTACACCTTC.

This chain joins TRBV14 and TRBJ2-2; D is unresolved. CDR3 length equals 14 residues. Germline V gives CDR1 SGHDN, CDR2 FVKESK. V shed 4 bases and J shed 2 bases, with 8 bases lying between them. CDR3 sequence (DNA): TGTGCCAGCAGCCGGCTCCTAAACACCGGGGAGCTGTTTTTT. This translates into CASSRLLNTGELFF.

The V and J genes are TRBV18 and TRBJ1-1, with D unclear. Trimming shortened V by 6 bases and J by 5 bases, and 10 bases separated the two germline ends. The germline V gene encodes CDR1 KGHSH and CDR2 LQKENI. This CDR3 spans 12 amino acids. The CDR3 DNA reads as TGTGCCAGCTCCAACTCGGGAACTGAAGCTTTCTTT. Amino acid sequence: CASSNSGTEAFF.

The genes are TRBV9 and TRBJ2-2, with a weak D call TRBD1 (5 bases). The CDR3 sequence is 14 residues long. V was cut by 3 bases and J by 3 bases, with 9 bases left in between. CDR1 is SGDLS, CDR2 YYNGEE, per germline. The CDR3 spells CASSGLGDTGELFF. In nucleotides, the CDR3 is TGTGCCAGCAGCGGGCTAGGGGACACCGGGGAGCTGTTTTTT.

The chain links TRBV7-6 to TRBJ1-1; D is undetermined. The CDR3 is 13 amino acids. Germline CDR1 reads SGHVS; CDR2 reads FNYEAQ. The V end lost 5 bases, the J end lost 4 bases, and 11 bases lay between the germline ends. The CDR3 region has the DNA TGTGCCAGCAGCCCCGCCTCGGGCACTGAAGCTTTCTTT. Translating it yields CASSPASGTEAFF.

Worth noting for this clone: Additional DNA sequences in this sample encode the identical CDR3. V gene TRBV18 combines with J gene TRBJ2-7; maybe TRBD1 (6 bases). Trimming left V 2 bases short and J 5 bases short, with 13 bases between. This CDR3 comprises 14 residues. Germline V CDR1 and CDR2: KGHSH, LQKENI. CDR3 in amino acids: CASSPTQGSHEQYF. In nucleotides, the CDR3 is TGTGCCAGCTCACCAACACAGGGAAGCCACGAGCAGTACTTC.

This clone appeared a single time. The chain is built from TRBV29-1 and TRBJ1-1, with D possibly being TRBD1 (5 bases). The germline CDR1 and CDR2 sequences are SQVTM and ANQGSEA. The CDR3 consists of 12 residues. Trimming pared 7 bases from V and 8 bases from J, leaving 17 bases between. In DNA, the CDR3 is TGCAGCGCTGGGCGAGGGGATGTCGAAGCTTTCTTT. Its protein is CSAGRGDVEAFF.

This chain uses TRBV5-4 with TRBJ1-4, with D tentatively TRBD1 (5 bases). CDR1 is SGHNT, CDR2 YYREEE, per germline (reference sequence). Trimming pared 0 bases from V and 0 bases from J, leaving 12 bases between. The CDR3 is made up of 17 amino acids. Written as DNA, the CDR3 is TGTGCCAGCAGCTTGGGTGCCGGCAGGGCAACTAATGAAAAACTGTTTTTT. This gives the protein CASSLGAGRATNEKLFF.

In this sample, this clone turned up once. This sequence joins TRBV5-1 and TRBJ2-3, with 10 bases fitting TRBD2. The ends lost 7 bases at V and 2 bases at J; junction bases unmatched: 7. The CDR3 is made up of 15 amino acids. CDR1 and CDR2 from the germline V gene are SGHRS and YFSETQ. CDR3 DNA: TGCGCCAGCGGAGGACTAGCGGAGATCACAGATACGCAGTATTTT. This gives the protein CASGGLAEITDTQYF.

This chain uses TRBV5-1 with TRBJ1-4, with 8 bases that match TRBD1. CDR3 length: 15 amino acids. Per the germline V gene, CDR1 is SGHRS and CDR2 is YFSETQ. V lost 4 bases and J lost 5; bases outside the gene matches: 7. The CDR3 loop is CASSGETGDNEKLFF. The CDR3 region has the DNA TGCGCCAGCAGCGGAGAGACAGGGGACAATGAAAAACTGTTTTTT.

The chain links TRBV6-5 to TRBJ2-3, with 8 bases lining up with TRBD2. The CDR3 contains 13 residues. CDR1 and CDR2 (germline): MNHEY, SVGAGI. After removal of 6 bases from V and 3 bases from J, the junction contained 2 bases not matched to a gene. CDR3 DNA: TGTGCCAGCAGCCCTAGCGGGACAGATACGCAGTATTTT. Translating it yields CASSPSGTDTQYF.

V usage is TRBV2 and J usage is TRBJ1-5; 7 positions agree with TRBD1. Germline CDR1 and CDR2: SNHLY and FYNNEI. The ends lost 5 bases at V and 7 bases at J; junction bases unmatched: 5. The CDR3 runs 13 residues. DNA for the CDR3: TGTGCCAGCAGTAGGGACAGTGGCCAGCCCCAGCATTTT. It is translated as CASSRDSGQPQHF. Filled out from reference TRBV2 and TRBJ1-5, the complete variable domain reads EPEVTQTPSHQVTQMGQEVILRCVPISNHLYFYWYRQILGQKVEFLVSFYNNEISEKSEIFDDQFSVERPDGSNFTLKIRSTKLEDSAMYFCASSRDSGQPQHFGDGTRLSIL.

This clone was recorded many times. The chain employs TRBV14 and TRBJ1-3; D is possibly TRBD1 (5 bases). This CDR3 comprises 14 residues. V lost 4 bases, J lost 0 bases, and 7 bases lay in between. Germline lookup yields CDR1 SGHDN and CDR2 FVKESK. CDR3 loop: CASSRQISGNTIYF. The CDR3 DNA is TGTGCCAGCAGCCGACAGATCTCTGGAAACACCATATATTTT.

The chain uses TRBV19 and TRBJ1-1, with a possible D match to TRBD1 (5 bases). The CDR3 runs 16 residues. Between the trimmed V and J ends, which lost 1 base and 0 bases, there was a span of 12 bases. Germline lookup yields CDR1 LNHDA and CDR2 SQIVND (reference sequence). The CDR3 reads CASSIATRGMNTEAFF. CDR3 nucleotide sequence: TGTGCCAGTAGTATAGCGACAAGGGGAATGAACACTGAAGCTTTCTTT.

The gene calls are TRBV11-2 and TRBJ2-5, with D unclear. V lost 4 bases, J lost 4 bases, and 7 bases lay in between. CDR3 size: 12 residues. Germline V gene sequence: CDR1 SGHAT, CDR2 FQNNGV. CDR3 in amino acids: CASSSSGETQYF. DNA for the CDR3: TGTGCCAGCAGCTCGTCTGGAGAGACCCAGTACTTC. Complete variable domain (other parts from reference TRBV11-2 and TRBJ2-5): EAGVAQSPRYKIIEKRQSVAFWCNPISGHATLYWYQQILGQGPKLLIQFQNNGVVDDSQLPKDRFSAERLKGVDSTLKIQPAKLEDSAVYLCASSSSGETQYFGPGTRLLVL.

This chain joins TRBV13 and TRBJ2-7; D is possibly TRBD2 (5 bases). CDR1 and CDR2 (germline): PRHDT, FYEKMQ (reference sequence). The CDR3 totals 16 residues. V gave up 5 bases and J gave up 7 bases, with 24 bases separating them. The CDR3 DNA is TGTGCCAGCAGCGGCGCCATCCGGGTTAGCCGGGATGAGCAGTACTTC. It is translated as CASSGAIRVSRDEQYF.

The chain links TRBV9 to TRBJ2-7; 9 nucleotides line up with TRBD2. Germline CDR1 reads SGDLS; CDR2 reads YYNGEE. J lost 4 bases, V lost 0 bases, and 8 bases had no gene match. This CDR3 is built from 16 residues. CDR3 region: CASSVGGRAGRYEQYF. The CDR3 region has the DNA TGTGCCAGCAGCGTAGGCGGGAGGGCCGGGAGATACGAGCAGTACTTC.

The table lists this clone with a count of one. The chain employs TRBV29-1 and TRBJ1-4; 9 positions match TRBD1. Per germline, CDR1 SQVTM and CDR2 ANQGSEA. This CDR3 region has 13 residues. The V and J ends lost 5 bases and 8 bases, in that order; junction bases with no gene match: 6. In nucleotides, the CDR3 is TGCAGCGTTAGGGACAGGGCAAGGGAAAAACTGTTTTTT. Its translation: CSVRDRAREKLFF.

Of note for this clone: A much more abundant neighbour one base away suggests this may be a read error. The chain joins TRBV7-2 to TRBJ1-2; tentatively, D is TRBD1 (5 bases). Germline V lookup: CDR1 SGHTA, CDR2 FQGNSA. The CDR3 consists of 15 residues. DNA of the CDR3: TGTGCCAGCAGCTTAGTCGATCGGGGGGACTATGGCTACGCCTTC. Translation: CASSLVDRGDYGYAF.

The gene calls are TRBV5-4 and TRBJ1-1; no clear D. The CDR3 runs 14 residues. The germline V gene encodes CDR1 SGHNT and CDR2 YYREEE (reference sequence). Trimming pared 4 bases from V and 0 bases from J, leaving 10 bases between. The CDR3 region is CASSTPQLNTEAFF. CDR3 nucleotide sequence: TGTGCCAGCAGCACTCCTCAGCTGAACACTGAAGCTTTCTTT.

In the case of this clone: The sample contains more than one DNA sequence encoding this CDR3. The V gene is TRBV14, the J gene TRBJ2-5, with 8 bases that match TRBD1. J was trimmed by 5 bases and V by 2 bases; bases with no gene match: 7. CDR3 length: 15 residues. From germline, CDR1 is SGHDN and CDR2 FVKESK. The CDR3: CASSQLDRGSETQYF. The CDR3 DNA reads TGTGCCAGCAGCCAACTTGACAGGGGTAGCGAGACCCAGTACTTC.

The chain has TRBV30 and TRBJ1-3, with TRBD1 matching 7 bases. The CDR3 is 12 amino acids. Germline V CDR1 and CDR2: GTSNPN, SVGIG (reference sequence). V shed 5 bases and J 3 bases; nucleotides not matched to a gene: 1. The CDR3 loop reads CAWGDSGNTIYF. In DNA, the CDR3 is TGTGCCTGGGGGGACAGTGGAAACACCATATATTTT.

This chain links TRBV18 with TRBJ1-4; tentatively, D is TRBD1 (5 bases). Germline V gives CDR1 KGHSH, CDR2 LQKENI. CDR3 size: 15 residues. V was shortened by 4 bases and J by 4 bases, with 13 bases between the two germline ends. The CDR3 region has the DNA TGTGCCAGCTCACGAGGAGGTGGGGGTAATGAAAAACTGTTTTTT. It codes for CASSRGGGGNEKLFF.

V gene TRBV9 combines with J gene TRBJ2-1; no reliable D call. V dropped 0 bases and J dropped 4 bases, with 14 bases sitting between them. CDR3 length: 16 residues. Germline V gene sequence: CDR1 SGDLS, CDR2 YYNGEE. DNA for the CDR3: TGTGCCAGCAGCGTAGGAATGGCTGGTGAGTACAATGAGCAGTTCTTC. Amino acids: CASSVGMAGEYNEQFF.

The DNA of the CDR3 is TGTGCCAGCAGGGCTAAGGGATCGCAGGGGAAGCAGCCCCAGCATTTT. Translating it yields CASRAKGSQGKQPQHF. J is TRBJ1-5 and V is TRBV2; D is perhaps TRBD1 (6 bases). Trimming left V 6 bases short and J 7 bases short, with 22 bases between. Germline V gives CDR1 SNHLY, CDR2 FYNNEI. The CDR3 consists of 16 residues.